This T cell receptor beta chain was sequenced during a study of cytomegalovirus exposure and HLA in healthy donors. CDR3 size: 16 residues. Trimming at V came to 4 bases and at J to 0 bases, leaving 8 bases not matched to a gene. Germline CDR1 and CDR2: SEHNR and FQNEAQ (reference sequence). Study-level results: The study designated fewer than 200 TCR beta chains cytomegalovirus-associated. The authors considered a cluster of highly shared sequence variants likely to be a sequencing artifact.

Amplification used 60 Vbeta primers and 13 Jbeta primers. Using immunoSEQ multiplex PCR, the repertoire was profiled, and TCRdb retains in-frame clones only, with some absent. The sample yields 110,000 to 150,000 clones, less than 90% seen once. A note on this clone: Its antigen is not identified.

Sample: PBMCs. The source of this sequence is a boy aged 2 to 10 in good health and CMV-seronegative. V usage is TRBV7-9 and J usage is TRBJ1-1, with 7 nucleotides matching TRBD1. The CDR3: CASSSRGQGMNTEAFF. The CDR3 DNA reads as TGTGCCAGCAGCTCGAGGGGGCAGGGGATGAACACTGAAGCTTTCTTT.